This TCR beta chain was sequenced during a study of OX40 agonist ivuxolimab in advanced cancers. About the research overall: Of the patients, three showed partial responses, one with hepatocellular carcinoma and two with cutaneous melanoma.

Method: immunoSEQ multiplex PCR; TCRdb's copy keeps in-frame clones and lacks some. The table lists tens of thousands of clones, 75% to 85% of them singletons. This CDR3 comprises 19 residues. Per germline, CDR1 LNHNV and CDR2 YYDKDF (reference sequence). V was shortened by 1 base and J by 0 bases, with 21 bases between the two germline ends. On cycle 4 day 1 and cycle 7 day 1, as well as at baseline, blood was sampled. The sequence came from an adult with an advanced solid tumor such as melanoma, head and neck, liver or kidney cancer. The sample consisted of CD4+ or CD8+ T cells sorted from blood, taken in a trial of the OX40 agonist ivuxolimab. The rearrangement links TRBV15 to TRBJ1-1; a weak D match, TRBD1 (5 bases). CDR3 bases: TGTGCCACCAGCAGAGGGTGGGGGACGACAGCCTCTATGAACACTGAAGCTTTCTTT. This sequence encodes CATSRGWGTTASMNTEAFF.